This T cell receptor (beta chain) was profiled in a study of blood T cell repertoires in COVID-19. About the study: Sites in the United States, Italy and Spain provided acute and convalescent COVID-19 samples. PBMCs, B-cell-depleted T cells, or T cells were the source of the cDNA or gDNA that made up the material.

V shed 2 bases and J shed 0 bases, with 15 bases lying between them. Germline assignment: CDR1 SGHRS and CDR2 YFSETQ. This CDR3 is built from 18 residues. As handled by the study authors: For nucleated cells, counts were estimated from reference gene primer amplification. TCRdb keeps only in-frame clones here, not all; method: immunoSEQ multiplex PCR. D and trimming were read from the DNA, whereas the V and J calls and clone size are those reported in that table. The data contain 200,000 or so clones, approximately 83% of them singletons. This TCR was recovered from a human donor with active or convalescent COVID-19. The donor label of this sample is uncertain. The rearrangement joins TRBV5-1 to TRBJ2-6, with a weak D call TRBD1 (5 bases). The sample taken for sequencing was peripheral blood. Here the CDR3 DNA reads TGCGCCAGCAGCTTTGGGCAGGGTTTCTTCTCTGGGGCCAACGTCCTGACTTTC. Its translation: CASSFGQGFFSGANVLTF.